These 9 T cell receptor beta chains share one sample of origin, sequenced in a study of OX40 agonist ivuxolimab in advanced cancers. Measured with immunoSEQ multiplex PCR; TCRdb has only the in-frame clones, and not every one. Here the sample spans about 20,000 clones, about 70% being singletons. The material was CD4+ or CD8+ T cells sorted from blood, obtained in a trial of the OX40 agonist ivuxolimab. These receptors were collected from an adult with an advanced solid tumor such as melanoma, head and neck, liver or kidney cancer.

This clone was observed a single time. This rearrangement joins TRBV6-1 to TRBJ2-7; 7 nucleotides align to TRBD2. CDR1 is MNHNS and CDR2 is SASEGT in the germline V gene. Trimming at V came to 4 bases and at J to 2 bases, leaving 5 bases not matched to a gene. The CDR3 contains 14 residues. The CDR3 sequence: CASSGGLGAYEQYF. Here the CDR3 DNA reads TGTGCCAGCAGTGGAGGACTAGGAGCCTACGAGCAGTACTTC.

CDR3 region: CAWTSGVSYNEQFF. The CDR3 nucleotides are TGTGCCTGGACCTCCGGGGTCTCCTACAATGAGCAGTTCTTC. The chain uses TRBV30 and TRBJ2-1; D possibly corresponds to TRBD2 (5 bases). The ends were cut back, 4 bases at V and 0 bases at J, with 10 bases in the middle. This CDR3 contains 14 residues. Germline lookup yields CDR1 GTSNPN and CDR2 SVGIG (reference sequence).

This chain uses TRBV28 with TRBJ1-4, with 12 bases fitting TRBD1. In germline, CDR1 is MDHEN, CDR2 SYDVKM. Trimming cost V 3 bases and J 2 bases; bases outside gene matches: 4. CDR3 size: 17 residues. The CDR3 is CASSLGTGGATNEKLFF. The CDR3, as DNA: TGTGCCAGCAGTTTGGGGACAGGGGGCGCGACTAATGAAAAACTGTTTTTT. The whole variable domain, filled in from reference TRBV28 and TRBJ1-4, reads DVKVTQSSRYLVKRTGEKVFLECVQDMDHENMFWYRQDPGLGLRLIYFSYDVKMKEKGDIPEGYSVSREKKERFSLILESASTNQTSMYLCASSLGTGGATNEKLFFGSGTQLSVL.

The chain employs TRBV4-1 and TRBJ1-1; TRBD1 agrees at 9 bases. The CDR3 is 14 amino acids. V lost 3 bases to trimming and J lost 5 bases; unmatched junction nucleotides: 4. Germline CDR1 is MGHRA and CDR2 is YSYEKL. The CDR3 sequence: CASSHRTGETEAFF. CDR3 nucleotides: TGCGCCAGCAGCCACCGGACAGGGGAAACTGAAGCTTTCTTT.

The DNA of the CDR3 is TGTGCCAGCAGCTTAAGAGACGGGTCCCACAATGAGCAGTTCTTC. This gives the protein CASSLRDGSHNEQFF. The rearrangement links TRBV7-2 to TRBJ2-1; D call uncertain. The germline gives CDR1 SGHTA, CDR2 FQGNSA. Trimming pared 2 bases from V and 5 bases from J, leaving 13 bases between. This CDR3 is built from 15 residues.

The gene calls are TRBV18 and TRBJ1-1; D is unclear. This CDR3 is built from 12 residues. Germline V gene lookup returns CDR1 KGHSH and CDR2 LQKENI. The ends were cut back, 3 bases at V and 7 bases at J, with 9 bases in the middle. CDR3 region: CASSPVTVEAFF. As DNA, the CDR3 is TGTGCCAGCTCACCCGTGACGGTTGAAGCTTTCTTT.

The chain is built from TRBV4-3 and TRBJ1-5; D possibly corresponds to TRBD1 (5 bases). Germline lookup yields CDR1 LGHNA and CDR2 YSLEER. Trimming removed 0 bases from V and 1 base from J, with 10 bases in between. The CDR3 runs 16 residues. In nucleotides, the CDR3 is TGCGCCAGCAGCCAAGATCGGGCAGGGAGCAATCAGCCCCAGCATTTT. It is translated as CASSQDRAGSNQPQHF.

The rearrangement uses TRBV10-2 and TRBJ2-3; a weak D match, TRBD2 (5 bases). The CDR3 consists of 14 residues. Germline V gene data show CDR1 as WSHSY and CDR2 as SAAADI. Trimming took off 8 bases at V and 4 bases at J, with 16 bases between the two ends. The CDR3 DNA sequence: TGCGCCAGCTTGGAAGTAGCGAGTCCAGATACGCAGTATTTT. Translating gives CASLEVASPDTQYF.

The rearrangement links TRBV7-2 to TRBJ2-4, with 7 bases identical to TRBD2. This CDR3 has 13 residues. Germline lookup yields CDR1 SGHTA and CDR2 FQGNSA. Trimming took 5 bases from V and 8 from J; bases not matched to a gene: 6. The CDR3 loop is CASSPSGKDIQYF. CDR3 in DNA: TGTGCCAGCAGCCCTAGCGGTAAAGACATTCAGTACTTC.